Below are 24 T cell receptor beta chains sequenced from a single sample in a study of T cell responses to AZD1222 COVID-19 vaccine. Repertoires were generated with immunoSEQ multiplex PCR, while TCRdb's copy carries only in-frame clones and drops some. This sample has about 160,000 clones, with 88% found just once. The source was peripheral blood, collected 28 days after the second AZD1222 dose. The receptors come from an adult who received the AZD1222 COVID-19 vaccine.

Only a few counts were recorded for this clone. The chain links TRBV6-5 to TRBJ1-5; D not certain. The germline V gene has CDR1 MNHEY and CDR2 SVGAGI. The length of the CDR3 is 14 residues. Deletions cut 2 bases from V and 5 bases from J, with 10 bases between. Here the CDR3 reads CASSYGEFYQPQHF. The CDR3 nucleotides read TGTGCCAGCAGTTACGGGGAATTTTATCAGCCCCAGCATTTT.

The V gene is TRBV7-9, the J gene TRBJ1-4; TRBD1 matches at 9 bases. The length of the CDR3 is 15 residues. The ends lost 1 base at V and 7 bases at J; junction bases unmatched: 4. Germline V gene data show CDR1 as SEHNR and CDR2 as FQNEAQ (reference sequence). CDR3 loop: CASSLVETGGEKLFF. The CDR3 DNA sequence: TGTGCCAGCAGCTTAGTGGAGACAGGGGGTGAAAAACTGTTTTTT.

The chain employs TRBV6-5 and TRBJ1-1; a weak D match, TRBD1 (6 bases). Trimming pared 7 bases from V and 1 base from J, leaving 16 bases between. Per the germline V gene, CDR1 is MNHEY and CDR2 is SVGAGI. The CDR3 totals 15 residues. CDR3 nucleotide sequence: TGTGCCAGCACCCGCGGGACACCTTCGAACACTGAAGCTTTCTTT. Translating gives CASTRGTPSNTEAFF.

The V gene is TRBV7-2, the J gene TRBJ2-1; the match to TRBD2 covers 10 bases. There are 15 residues in the CDR3. Trimming at V came to 4 bases and at J to 2 bases, leaving 2 bases not matched to a gene. Germline V gene data show CDR1 as SGHTA and CDR2 as FQGNSA. The CDR3 DNA reads TGTGCCAGCAGCTCAGCGGGGGGGCCCTACAATGAGCAGTTCTTC. Translated: CASSSAGGPYNEQFF.

The V gene is TRBV5-1, the J gene TRBJ1-3; 7 bases line up with TRBD1. In germline, CDR1 is SGHRS, CDR2 YFSETQ. V was clipped by 3 bases and J by 4 bases; unmatched bases: 4. The CDR3 totals 14 residues. CDR3 region: CASSSSGQGNTIYF. The CDR3 DNA reads TGCGCCAGCAGCTCCTCGGGACAGGGAAACACCATATATTTT.

This rearrangement joins TRBV9 to TRBJ1-1, with 10 bases that match TRBD1. Germline trimming cut 0 bases from V and 3 bases from J; bases unmatched to any gene: 11. This CDR3 has 18 residues. The V gene's germline CDR1 is SGDLS and CDR2 YYNGEE. CDR3 bases: TGTGCCAGCAGCGTAGGGGCTGGCTGGGGGACAGGGGACACTGAAGCTTTCTTT. Translation: CASSVGAGWGTGDTEAFF. Combining the CDR3 with reference TRBV9 and TRBJ1-1 gives the whole variable domain DSGVTQTPKHLITATGQRVTLRCSPRSGDLSVYWYQQSLDQGLQFLIQYYNGEERAKGNILERFSAQQFPDLHSELNLSSLELGDSALYFCASSVGAGWGTGDTEAFFGQGTRLTVV.

The J gene is TRBJ1-5, the V gene TRBV6-5; 8 bases are a match to TRBD1. Unmatched junction bases numbered 3, after V lost 6 bases and J lost 2 bases. This CDR3 is built from 14 residues. Germline CDR1 reads MNHEY; CDR2 reads SVGAGI. The CDR3 region is CASREGQGNQPQHF. DNA of the CDR3: TGTGCCAGCAGGGAGGGACAGGGCAATCAGCCCCAGCATTTT.

The chain carries TRBV6-5 and TRBJ1-3, with D perhaps TRBD1 (6 bases). Germline-derived CDR1 and CDR2 are MNHEY and SVGAGI. The CDR3 loop spans 15 amino acids. Trimming pared 6 bases from V and 7 bases from J, leaving 19 bases between. This chain's CDR3 is CASSSDFRGRNTIYF. The CDR3 bases are TGTGCCAGCAGCTCCGACTTCAGGGGAAGGAACACCATATATTTT.

V and J are TRBV27 and TRBJ1-1; D is ambiguous. Trimming took 5 bases from V and 0 from J, leaving 10 bases between them. This CDR3 contains 14 residues. Per germline, CDR1 MNHEY and CDR2 SMNVEV (reference sequence). CDR3 region: CASSPSPVNTEAFF. CDR3 nucleotide sequence: TGTGCCAGCAGTCCGAGTCCCGTGAACACTGAAGCTTTCTTT.

The count of this clone is one. This chain joins TRBV6-5 and TRBJ2-7; 7 bases are shared with TRBD2. Germline V gene sequence: CDR1 MNHEY, CDR2 SVGAGI. This CDR3 spans 13 amino acids. J lost 1 base, V lost 7 bases, and 4 bases had no gene match. CDR3 region: CASISGGSYEQYF. DNA for the CDR3: TGTGCCAGCATCTCGGGGGGTTCCTACGAGCAGTACTTC.

The chain combines TRBV2 with TRBJ1-1; D not resolved. V dropped 8 bases and J dropped 1 base, with 14 bases sitting between them. The CDR3 extends over 14 amino acids. Germline values: CDR1 SNHLY, CDR2 FYNNEI. CDR3 bases: TGTGCCAGCTCCTTTGATAACAGGAACACTGAAGCTTTCTTT. Its protein is CASSFDNRNTEAFF.

This sequence joins TRBV21-1 and TRBJ1-6. TRBV21-1 has pseudogene status. This CDR3 is 14 amino acids long. CDR3 in amino acids: CASVGGLYNSPLHF. DNA for the CDR3: TGTGCCAGCGTGGGGGGCCTCTATAATTCACCCCTCCACTTT.

This rearrangement joins TRBV11-2 to TRBJ2-3, with D perhaps TRBD2 (5 bases). Germline V gene data show CDR1 as SGHAT and CDR2 as FQNNGV. Trimming took off 4 bases at V and 3 bases at J, with 23 bases between the two ends. The CDR3 is 18 amino acids. The CDR3 bases are TGTGCCAGCAGCTGGCCACTACGACTGGAGGAGGTTACAGATACGCAGTATTTT. Its translation is CASSWPLRLEEVTDTQYF.

The CDR3: CASSPAGGLNEQYF. CDR3 coding DNA: TGCGCCAGCAGCCCAGCGGGGGGGCTGAACGAGCAGTACTTC. This rearrangement joins TRBV5-1 to TRBJ2-7; TRBD2 agrees at 10 bases. CDR1 is SGHRS and CDR2 is YFSETQ in the germline V gene. Losses at the gene ends were 4 bases for V and 5 bases for J; bases not matched to a gene: 6. This CDR3 has 14 residues.

V is TRBV2 and J is TRBJ2-2; no reliable D call. The CDR3 length is 15 residues. Trimming left V 8 bases short and J 4 bases short, with 17 bases between. CDR1 is SNHLY, CDR2 FYNNEI, per germline. CDR3 in amino acids: CASEQYPGVTGELFF. In DNA form, the CDR3 reads TGTGCCAGCGAGCAGTATCCTGGCGTCACCGGGGAGCTGTTTTTT.

This clone occurred once. Distinct nucleotide sequences in the sample also encode this CDR3. V gene TRBV5-1 combines with J gene TRBJ2-7, with 7 bases fitting TRBD1. After removal of 1 base from V and 2 bases from J, the junction contained 0 bases not matched to a gene. The CDR3 covers 13 residues. Looked up from germline, CDR1 is SGHRS and CDR2 is YFSETQ. The CDR3 coding sequence is TGCGCCAGCAGCTTGACAGGGGCCTACGAGCAGTACTTC. Protein product: CASSLTGAYEQYF.

The chain is built from TRBV27 and TRBJ2-1; D is uncertain. V dropped 8 bases and J dropped 1 base, with 12 bases sitting between them. The CDR3 runs to 14 residues. Germline V gene lookup returns CDR1 MNHEY and CDR2 SMNVEV (reference sequence). CDR3 sequence reads: CASGQLVSYNEQFF. In DNA, the CDR3 is TGTGCCAGCGGGCAGCTCGTTTCCTACAATGAGCAGTTCTTC.

The chain recombines TRBV6-5 with TRBJ2-2, with D possibly matching TRBD2 (7 bases). The germline V and J ends were trimmed by 7 bases and 3 bases, with 15 bases remaining between them. The CDR3 contains 15 residues. Per the germline V gene, CDR1 is MNHEY and CDR2 is SVGAGI. The CDR3: CASTGDGGHTGELFF. Written as DNA, the CDR3 is TGTGCCAGCACAGGGGACGGGGGGCACACCGGGGAGCTGTTTTTT.

This chain uses TRBV2 with TRBJ1-5, with TRBD1 matching over 7 bases. Germline V gene sequence: CDR1 SNHLY, CDR2 FYNNEI. This CDR3 has 14 residues. Unmatched junction bases numbered 7, after V lost 6 bases and J lost 5 bases. The CDR3 is CASRERQGYQPQHF. DNA for the CDR3: TGTGCCAGCAGGGAAAGACAGGGCTATCAGCCCCAGCATTTT.

V and J are TRBV6-6 and TRBJ1-2; 8 positions agree with TRBD1. Germline V gene data show CDR1 as MNHNY and CDR2 as SVGAGI (reference sequence). This CDR3 region has 17 residues. J gave up 4 bases and V 5 bases, and 15 bases lay outside the gene matches. Here the CDR3 DNA reads TGTGCCAGCAGTCTCGCCGTTGGGGACAGGCGGGGCTATGGCTACACCTTC. Protein: CASSLAVGDRRGYGYTF.

The chain links TRBV4-3 to TRBJ1-2; D gene unclear. Trimming cost V 1 base and J 0 bases, with 6 bases left between them. This CDR3 has 14 amino acids. From germline, CDR1 is LGHNA and CDR2 YSLEER. This CDR3 is CASSQGPANYGYTF. In DNA form, the CDR3 reads TGCGCCAGCAGCCAAGGACCCGCTAACTATGGCTACACCTTC.

The chain is built from TRBV6-5 and TRBJ2-7; 8 bases fit TRBD1. V lost 0 bases and J lost 4; bases outside the gene matches: 5. This CDR3 has 15 residues. From germline, CDR1 is MNHEY and CDR2 SVGAGI. The CDR3 protein is CASSYSGRGPYEQYF. As DNA, the CDR3 is TGTGCCAGCAGTTACTCGGGCAGGGGGCCTTACGAGCAGTACTTC.

In this sample, this clone turned up once. This chain links TRBV18 with TRBJ1-2, with 9 positions matching TRBD1. The germline V gene has CDR1 KGHSH and CDR2 LQKENI. The CDR3 totals 13 residues. Unmatched junction bases numbered 6, after V lost 5 bases and J lost 8 bases. DNA for the CDR3: TGTGCCAGCTCAACGGGGACAGGGAAAGGCTACACCTTC. It translates to CASSTGTGKGYTF.

The chain joins TRBV3-1 (or the pseudogene TRBV3-2) to TRBJ1-1; TRBD1 is a possible D gene (5 bases). The CDR3 totals 14 residues. Germline-derived CDR1 and CDR2 are LGHDT and YNNKEL (reference sequence). V lost 1 base to trimming and J lost 5 bases, with 11 bases between them. As DNA, the CDR3 is TGTGCCAGCAGCCAAGGGTGGGCAGGGACTGAAGCTTTCTTT. The encoded protein is CASSQGWAGTEAFF.